These T cell receptor beta chains were read from a single sample in a study of T cells in Graves' hyperthyroidism and ophthalmopathy. TCRdb re-called the multiplex PCR reads with MiXCR, one entry per CDR3 protein. The data contain approximately 480,000 distinct CDR3 sequences, less than 25% of them seen just once; the ten biggest clones take up more than 25%. The sequenced sample was blood. These TCRs come from a man in his late teens or twenties with Graves' hyperthyroidism. Both conserved end residues are part of each CDR3. The D gene is left open where the match is weak. Part of the rows lack a size; the others show once, few, many or a class for expanded clones.

d_call clone_size j_call v_call cdr3_nt cdr3_aa
. . TRBJ2-4 TRBV6-1 TGTGCCAGCAGTGAAGGTCGAGCTGGCCGAAACATTCAGTACTTC CASSEGRAGRNIQYF
TRBD1 many TRBJ2-7 TRBV28 TGTGCCAGCAGTTCGGGACAGCCGCGGTTCCAGTACTTC CASSSGQPRFQYF
. many TRBJ2-7 TRBV2 TGTGCCAGCAGTGAAGAATTATCCCTGATAGGCGAGCAGTACTTC CASSEELSLIGEQYF
. many TRBJ1-5 TRBV19 TGTGCCAGTAGTATAGTGGGGGAAAACCAGCCCCAGCATTTT CASSIVGENQPQHF
TRBD1 many TRBJ1-5 TRBV27 TGTGCCAGCAGTTTAACAGGGGGCAGGAGCAATCAGCCCCAGCATTTT CASSLTGGRSNQPQHF
. . TRBJ1-1 TRBV20-1 TGCAGTGCTAGAGGGGACACCGACACTGAAGCTTTCTTT CSARGDTDTEAFF
TRBD1 . TRBJ1-2 TRBV29-1 TGCAGCGTTGTCGGGACAGGGGTGGGCGGCTACACCTTC CSVVGTGVGGYTF
. . TRBJ2-7 TRBV28 TGTGCCAGCAGTTTAGTCGGACGTTACGAGCAGTACTTC CASSLVGRYEQYF
. . TRBJ1-5 TRBV28 TGTGCCAGCAGTTTTGATCGGGACATTCATCAGCCCCAGCATTTT CASSFDRDIHQPQHF
TRBD1 . TRBJ1-2 TRBV6-1 TGTGCCAGCAGAGACGCGGGACAGCCTAGCTATGGCTACACCTTC CASRDAGQPSYGYTF
. many TRBJ1-2 TRBV12-3/TRBV12-4 TGTGCCAGCAGCTCCCGGGACGGCTACTATGGCTACACCTTC CASSSRDGYYGYTF